Given below is one TCR beta chain in context. Its antigen is unknown. Co-extracted RNA and DNA came from roughly 20-30 mg of unsorted bulk tissue. The data were obtained in a study of tumor-infiltrating lymphocytes in primary liver carcinoma. Study-level points and caveats: Only about 7-24% of top clones showed up in all five tumor regions.

Germline values: CDR1 SGHAT, CDR2 FQNNGV. The CDR3 spans 15 residues. TCR beta cDNA was reverse-transcribed from 500 ng of total RNA. The reaction used a constant-region primer and ProtoScript II reverse transcriptase. ARM-PCR was slightly modified, and three nested multiplex PCR rounds with it gave rise to the TCR beta libraries. Amplification in the first two PCR rounds was performed using TRBV1-TRBV30 forward primers and a C-beta reverse primer for roughly 10 cycles each. TCRdb re-analysed the multiplex PCR reads in MiXCR, keeping a single row per CDR3 protein. This table holds approximately 73,000 distinct CDR3 sequences, 71% found once.

The clonotype originates from a woman aged 55 to 70 with primary liver carcinoma and hepatitis B virus infection. This chain links TRBV11-2 with TRBJ1-5; no definite D call. The last part of the DNA fits TRBJ2-3 better; the J call may be wrong. The sequenced sample was liver tumor tissue from sampling region 4. Subset: tumor region T4, right-lateral pole. CDR3 sequence (DNA): TGTGCCAGCAGACCCAATAACAGTCCTGGTCAGCCCCAGTATTTT. Translation: CASRPNNSPGQPQYF.